This is a list of T cell receptor beta chains from one sample in a study of blood T cells in healthy people across ages. TCRdb passed the 5' RACE reads through MiXCR, listing each CDR3 protein once. The repertoire holds more than 800,000 distinct CDR3 sequences, with 25% to 30% as singletons. The sample was blood. Source of these receptors: a woman of 80 years or more in good health. Both conserved end residues are part of each CDR3. Each record gives: clone size, J gene, D gene, V gene, CDR3 DNA, CDR3 protein. The D gene is left open where the match is weak. Size tells how often a clone was seen (once, few, many) or the class of an expanded clone, and some rows leave it out.

>few|TRBJ1-6|TRBD1|TRBV18
TGTGCCAGCTCACCGGCGGGACAGGGCCTGTCACCCCTCCACTTT
CASSPAGQGLSPLHF
>NA|TRBJ2-7|NA|TRBV20-1
TGCAGTACTAGCGGTCGGACAGGGGTGGCCTACGAGCAGTACTTC
CSTSGRTGVAYEQYF
>few|TRBJ1-5|NA|TRBV28
TGTGCCAGCACCTCTGCCGCAGTTAGTAATCAGCCCCAGCATTTT
CASTSAAVSNQPQHF
>NA|TRBJ1-2|TRBD1|TRBV24-1
TGTGCCACCAGTGGCCCCGTGGGGACAGGTATTGAGTTGTTCTATGGCTACACCTTC
CATSGPVGTGIELFYGYTF
>NA|TRBJ2-5|NA|TRBV9
TGTGCCAGCAGCGCGAGAGGCAGGCAAGAGACCCAGTACTTC
CASSARGRQETQYF
>many|TRBJ2-1|TRBD2|TRBV4-3
TGCGCCAGCAGCCAACAAAGGGCCCCGGGGGGGAATGAGCAGTTCTTC
CASSQQRAPGGNEQFF
>NA|TRBJ1-1|TRBD1|TRBV14
TGTGCCAGCAGCAGAGGGACAGGGGGACGGTGGTGGAACACTGAAGCTTTCTTT
CASSRGTGGRWWNTEAFF
>NA|TRBJ2-3|NA|TRBV5-1
TGCGCCAGCAGCAGGCAGGGGCCCGAGGTAGATACGCAGTATTTT
CASSRQGPEVDTQYF
>many|TRBJ2-5|TRBD2|TRBV10-2
TGCGCCAGCAGTGAGTCGAGCGGCGGGGGGACCCAGTACTTC
CASSESSGGGTQYF
>NA|TRBJ2-4|NA|TRBV21-1
TGTGCCAGCAGGCGACGGCAAGGAAAAAACATTCAGTACTTC
CASRRRQGKNIQYF
>many|TRBJ2-3|NA|TRBV6-2/TRBV6-3
TGTGCCTCAGCAGATGCAGATACGCAGTATTTT
CASADADTQYF
>NA|TRBJ1-6|NA|TRBV27
TGTGCCAGCAGGCGGGAGAGGAGGGAGCCATCACCCCTCCACTTT
CASRRERREPSPLHF
>many|TRBJ2-1|NA|TRBV29-1
TGCAGCGTTGTTGCGGTGGCCTACAATGAGCAGTTCTTC
CSVVAVAYNEQFF
>many|TRBJ2-5|NA|TRBV2
TGTGCCAGCACTAAGGGACCGCCGGAGACCCAGTACTTC
CASTKGPPETQYF
>NA|TRBJ1-2|NA|TRBV6-5
TGTGCCAGCTCTCTCTCTACAGTCCGCAATGGCTACACCTTC
CASSLSTVRNGYTF
>few|TRBJ1-5|NA|TRBV6-1
TGTGCCAGCAGTGAAGATTACCTCTATAGCAATCAGCCCCAGCATTTT
CASSEDYLYSNQPQHF
>NA|TRBJ2-3|TRBD2|TRBV12-3/TRBV12-4
TGTGCCAGCAGTCATAGCGGGGGGGCCGGAGATACGCAGTATTTT
CASSHSGGAGDTQYF
>NA|TRBJ1-6|NA|TRBV7-6
TGTGCCAGCAGCTTAGCAGGGGTAGATCCACCCCTCCACTTT
CASSLAGVDPPLHF
>many|TRBJ2-5|NA|TRBV12-3/TRBV12-4
TGTGCCAGCAGTTTGGGAGGGGGGGCGAATGTGGAGACCCAGTACTTC
CASSLGGGANVETQYF
>NA|TRBJ1-4|NA|TRBV7-9
TGTGCCAGCAGCTTAGATTGTATCGGCACAACTAATGAAAAACTGTTTTTT
CASSLDCIGTTNEKLFF
>many|TRBJ1-1|NA|TRBV7-2
TGTGCCAGCAGCTTATTACCCGGGACGCCGAACACTGAAGCTTTCTTT
CASSLLPGTPNTEAFF
>many|TRBJ2-2|NA|TRBV6-5
TGTGCCGGAACTCCCCCGCCCAGGATAGCGCGCAGCACCGGGGAGCTGTTTTTT
CAGTPPPRIARSTGELFF
>few|TRBJ2-7|TRBD1|TRBV12-3/TRBV12-4
TGTGCCACCAAGGGACAGGGGGTCTCCTACGAGCAGTACTTC
CATKGQGVSYEQYF
>few|TRBJ2-4|TRBD1|TRBV28
TGTGCCAGCAGTTTCCAGGGGGAGGCCAAAAACATTCAGTACTTC
CASSFQGEAKNIQYF
>many|TRBJ2-1|TRBD1|TRBV27
TGTGCCAGCAGTTACCGACAGGGTTCGTGGAATGAGCAGTTCTTC
CASSYRQGSWNEQFF
>NA|TRBJ2-5|NA|TRBV20-1
TGCAGTGCCTCCGATGCAGGACAGACCCAGTACTTC
CSASDAGQTQYF
>NA|TRBJ2-3|NA|TRBV21-1
TGTGCCAGCAGCAATCAGCGGGGGGGCCGGGCAGATACGCAGTATTTT
CASSNQRGGRADTQYF
>NA|TRBJ1-2|NA|TRBV7-9
TGTGCCAGCAGCTTAGGGGACACGTATAGCTACACCTTC
CASSLGDTYSYTF
>NA|TRBJ1-5|TRBD1|TRBV7-2
TGTGCCAGCAGCTTAGGAGTCAGGGGGCAAAGGGGCAATCAGCCCCAGCATTTT
CASSLGVRGQRGNQPQHF
>many|TRBJ2-1|TRBD2|TRBV7-2
TGTGCCAGCAGCTTAGTGGCGGGGGGTGGCAATGAGCAGTTCTTC
CASSLVAGGGNEQFF
>many|TRBJ1-2|NA|TRBV29-1
TGCAGCGTCAAAACCCGGGCGGGGTGGTATGGCTACACCTTC
CSVKTRAGWYGYTF
>NA|TRBJ2-5|NA|TRBV2
TGTGCCAGCAGTCGCGTCAGGTTGGGAACGGGGGAGCAGTACTTC
CASSRVRLGTGEQYF
>NA|TRBJ2-3|NA|TRBV7-9
TGTGCCAGCAGCTTACCGAAGGGGGGGGCGGGCACAGATACGCAGTATTTT
CASSLPKGGAGTDTQYF
>few|TRBJ1-2|NA|TRBV5-1
TGCACCAGCAGCTTCACAGGGAATAACTATGGCTACACCTTC
CTSSFTGNNYGYTF
>many|TRBJ1-4|TRBD1|TRBV29-1
TGCAGCGTGGGACAGGGTGTTGAAAAACTGTTTTTT
CSVGQGVEKLFF
>NA|TRBJ2-6|NA|TRBV7-6
TGTGCCAGCAGCTTAGCGCAGGGGGGGAGCTCTGGGGCCAACGTCCTGACTTTC
CASSLAQGGSSGANVLTF
>NA|TRBJ2-3|NA|TRBV20-1
TGCAGTGCTAGAACACAGGGCAGAAGAACAGATACGCAGTATTTT
CSARTQGRRTDTQYF
>NA|TRBJ1-5|TRBD1|TRBV20-1
TGCAGTGCCCTGCCCCCCGACAGGGGGCGCCTTGTCTTTTATAGCAATCAGCCCCAGCATTTT
CSALPPDRGRLVFYSNQPQHF
>NA|TRBJ2-7|TRBD1|TRBV7-9
TGTGCCAGCAGCTTAGCCAAAACAGGGGGTATAGACGAGCAGTACTTC
CASSLAKTGGIDEQYF
>NA|TRBJ1-1|NA|TRBV29-1
TGCAGCGTTACACGGGGGGCCATGAACACTGAAGCTTTCTTT
CSVTRGAMNTEAFF
>NA|TRBJ1-2|NA|TRBV7-9
TGTGCCAGCAGCTTAGTGGCTGCTCTTGGCTACACCTTC
CASSLVAALGYTF
>many|TRBJ2-3|TRBD2|TRBV6-5
TGTGCCAGCAGCCGGGGGGTCAACACAGATACGCAGTATTTT
CASSRGVNTDTQYF
>NA|TRBJ1-1|TRBD1|TRBV6-2/TRBV6-3
TGTGCCAGCAGTTTCCCGACAGGGGGGAATCGGGGAGCTTTCTTT
CASSFPTGGNRGAFF
>NA|TRBJ1-2|NA|TRBV14
TGTGCCAGCAGCCAAGATCGGACAGTGAGTGGCTACACCTTC
CASSQDRTVSGYTF
>few|TRBJ2-6|NA|TRBV27
TGTGCCAGCAGACCCTACCGGTCTGGGGCCAACGTCCTGACTTTC
CASRPYRSGANVLTF
>NA|TRBJ2-7|TRBD2|TRBV3-1
TGTGCCAGCAGCCAACTAGCGGGGGGCCCGGGGACCTACAATGAGCAGGACTTC
CASSQLAGGPGTYNEQDF
>NA|TRBJ2-2|TRBD1|TRBV5-1
TGCGCCAGCACCCCTATCCAGGGGGAAAAGACCGGGGAGCTGTTTTTT
CASTPIQGEKTGELFF
>NA|TRBJ2-3|TRBD2|TRBV29-1
TGCAGCGTTGAAGATCCTAGCGGCTTCACAGATACGCAGTATTTT
CSVEDPSGFTDTQYF
>many|TRBJ2-1|NA|TRBV7-2
TGTGCCAGCAGCTTAGGTTTGCGGGGCCATTACAATGAGCAGTTCTTC
CASSLGLRGHYNEQFF
>few|TRBJ2-1|NA|TRBV30
TGTGCCTGGAGGCACCGGGGGAAGGGGAGCAATGAGCAGTTCTTC
CAWRHRGKGSNEQFF
>many|TRBJ2-1|TRBD1|TRBV20-1
TGCAGTGCTAGATTGACAGGGATACTTGAGCAGTTCTTC
CSARLTGILEQFF
>few|TRBJ2-7|NA|TRBV6-5
TGTGCCAGCAGGCGCCTACAGAGCTCCTACGAGCAGTACTTC
CASRRLQSSYEQYF
>many|TRBJ2-1|TRBD1|TRBV6-2/TRBV6-3
TGTGCCAGCAGTCCTGGTTCGGGGACAGGGGGCATAGGGCAGTTCTTC
CASSPGSGTGGIGQFF
>NA|TRBJ2-1|TRBD2|TRBV7-2
TGTGCCAGCAGCCCTCAGCGGGGGGCCATTGATGAGCAGTTCTTC
CASSPQRGAIDEQFF
>many|TRBJ2-3|NA|TRBV18
TGTGCCAGCTCACCACTTATGGACCGAAGCACAGATACGCAGTATTTT
CASSPLMDRSTDTQYF
>NA|TRBJ2-1|NA|TRBV7-2
TGTGCCAGCAGCTTAGGGGGGGTGGGCTCCTACAATGAGCAGTTCTTC
CASSLGGVGSYNEQFF
>many|TRBJ2-1|TRBD2|TRBV20-1
TGCAGTGCTAGGGGACTAGCGGGGTTCGTCAATGAGCAGTTCTTC
CSARGLAGFVNEQFF
>NA|TRBJ1-4|TRBD1|TRBV5-1
TGCGCCAGCAGCTTGGCCGGGGACAGGGGACCAGAAAAACTGTTTTTT
CASSLAGDRGPEKLFF